This is a list of T cell receptor beta chains from one sample in a study of tumor and adjacent non-tumor tissue in lung cancer. TCRdb re-derived calls from the multiplex PCR reads in MiXCR, one entry per CDR3 protein. The repertoire has 220,000 or so distinct CDR3 sequences, less than 80% of them found once; the top ten carry under 30%. Sequencing used lung tumor tissue. All receptors derive from a man aged 60-69 years with non-small cell lung cancer. Each CDR3 is given with its conserved first and last residue. A D gene is named only where the DNA matches it firmly. A row's size may be missing; if present it is once, few, many or a size class.

clone size	D gene	V gene	J gene	CDR3 protein	CDR3 DNA
.	TRBD2	TRBV20-1	TRBJ2-7	CSAPPKGSGRRYEQYF	TGCAGTGCTCCCCCGAAGGGAAGCGGGAGGCGGTATGAGCAGTACTTC
.	.	TRBV29-1	TRBJ1-5	CRVEGGGDTYQPQHF	TGCAGAGTTGAAGGCGGCGGGGACACCTATCAGCCCCAGCATTTT
many	TRBD2	TRBV20-1	TRBJ2-7	CSARTSGKTYEQYF	TGCAGTGCTAGAACTAGCGGGAAGACCTACGAGCAGTACTTC
many	.	TRBV11-3	TRBJ2-5	CASSFGRSAETQYF	TGTGCCAGCAGTTTCGGACGGTCGGCAGAGACCCAGTACTTC
.	TRBD2	TRBV11-2	TRBJ2-5	CASGIRRGGLETQYF	TGTGCCAGCGGCATTCGTCGGGGGGGCCTTGAGACCCAGTACTTC
.	.	TRBV12-3/TRBV12-4	TRBJ1-4	CASSEVQANEKLFF	TGTGCCAGCAGCGAAGTTCAGGCTAATGAAAAACTGTTTTTT
.	TRBD1	TRBV20-1	TRBJ2-7	CSGSPRQGAYGQYF	TGCAGTGGCAGCCCGAGACAGGGGGCCTACGGGCAGTACTTC
many	TRBD2	TRBV29-1	TRBJ2-3	CSATSGSGVDTQYF	TGCAGCGCGACTAGCGGGAGTGGAGTAGATACGCAGTATTTT
many	.	TRBV12-3/TRBV12-4	TRBJ2-7	CASSSMYEQYF	TGTGCCAGCAGTTCAATGTACGAGCAGTACTTC
.	TRBD2	TRBV11-3	TRBJ2-1	CANSLEREQSF	TGTGCGAACAGCTTAGAGCGGGAGCAGTCCTTC
few	.	TRBV5-1	TRBJ1-5	CASSLGTGNSNQPQHF	TGCGCCAGCAGCTTGGGGACGGGAAATAGCAATCAGCCCCAGCATTTT
few	.	TRBV20-1	TRBJ1-6	CSAPSGTRGKAPHF	TGCAGTGCTCCCTCCGGGACCAGGGGAAAAGCCCCCCACTTT
.	.	TRBV11-2	TRBJ1-6	CASSSRVNVWNPPLHF	TGTGCCAGCAGCTCCCGAGTTAATGTATGGAATCCACCCCTCCACTTT
.	.	TRBV20-1	TRBJ1-6	CSARNRESSPLHF	TGCAGTGCTAGAAATAGGGAGAGCTCACCCCTCCACTTT
.	.	TRBV4-2	TRBJ2-5	CASSQKPGPSETHYF	TGTGCCAGCAGCCAAAAACCGGGCCCATCGGAGACCCACTACTTC
many	TRBD1	TRBV29-1	TRBJ1-6	CSVTLWGTGDSPLHF	TGCAGCGTCACATTGTGGGGGACAGGGGATTCACCCCTCCACTTT
.	.	TRBV6-2/TRBV6-3	TRBJ2-1	CVSSYGFRSYNEQFF	TGTGTCAGCAGTTATGGGTTCCGATCCTACAATGAGCAGTTCTTC
once	.	TRBV11-3	TRBJ1-1	CSSNWGTQNTEAFF	TGTTCCAGCAACTGGGGCACCCAGAACACTGAAGCTTTCTTT
many	.	TRBV12-3/TRBV12-4	TRBJ1-1	CASSPQAGHTEAFF	TGTGCCAGCAGTCCCCAAGCGGGACACACTGAAGCTTTCTTT
once	TRBD2	TRBV12-3/TRBV12-4	TRBJ2-1	CDSALPGRAQFF	TGTGACAGCGCCTTACCCGGGAGGGCACAGTTCTTC
.	.	TRBV30	TRBJ1-5	CAWSVNKHDQPQHF	TGTGCCTGGAGTGTAAACAAGCACGATCAGCCCCAGCATTTT
few	.	TRBV13	TRBJ2-5	CASRDFLQETQYF	TGTGCCAGCAGGGATTTTCTACAAGAGACCCAGTACTTC
.	.	TRBV20-1	TRBJ1-5	CSARTGYDEPQHF	TGCAGTGCTAGAACAGGATATGATGAGCCCCAGCATTTT
.	.	TRBV6-2/TRBV6-3	TRBJ2-1	CASSYPGASSYNEQFF	TGTGCCAGCAGTTACCCCGGCGCTAGCTCCTACAATGAGCAGTTCTTC
.	.	TRBV12-3/TRBV12-4	TRBJ1-2	CASSLTLGGYTF	TGTGCCAGCAGTTTGACACTAGGAGGCTACACCTTC
.	TRBD1	TRBV7-8	TRBJ1-4	CASSYDRGREKLFF	TGTGCCAGCAGTTATGACAGGGGGAGGGAAAAACTGTTTTTT
few	.	TRBV7-8	TRBJ2-7	CASGQQPTPPIYEQYF	TGTGCCAGCGGCCAGCAACCGACTCCCCCAATCTACGAGCAGTACTTC
many	.	TRBV20-1	TRBJ1-2	CSARDTGSFDYGYTF	TGCAGTGCTAGAGATACGGGATCCTTTGACTATGGCTACACCTTC
.	.	TRBV4-2	TRBJ2-3	CTSSQDTDTQYF	TGTACCAGCAGCCAAGACACAGATACTCAGTATTTT
few	TRBD1	TRBV5-4	TRBJ1-1	CASSFSTGAPEAFF	TGTGCCAGCAGCTTCAGCACAGGGGCGCCTGAAGCTTTCTTT
few	TRBD2	TRBV7-9	TRBJ2-7	CASSQREHYEQYF	TGTGCCAGCAGCCAGCGGGAGCACTACGAGCAATACTTC
.	TRBD1	TRBV11-1	TRBJ2-6	CASSQRGQGYSGANVPTF	TGTGCCAGTAGCCAGAGGGGACAGGGCTACTCTGGGGCCAACGTCCCGACTTTC
.	.	TRBV4-1	TRBJ2-3	CTSSQDRSTDTQCF	TGCACCAGCAGCCAAGACCGGAGTACAGATACGCAGTGTTTT
.	TRBD1	TRBV7-2	TRBJ1-4	CASSLVWDSEQLFF	TGTGCCAGCAGCTTAGTTTGGGACAGTGAACAACTGTTTTTT
.	TRBD2	TRBV5-5	TRBJ2-1	CASSLEVAGVYGEHFF	TGTGCCAGCAGCTTGGAAGTAGCGGGAGTGTATGGTGAGCACTTCTTC
.	.	TRBV5-4	TRBJ1-6	CASGLTEGSPLHF	TGTGCCAGCGGCTTAACTGAAGGATCACCCCTCCACTTT
.	.	TRBV7-9	TRBJ2-5	CASSYARRGRSETQYF	TGTGCCAGCAGCTATGCCCGTAGAGGGAGGTCAGAGACCCAGTACTTC
once	.	TRBV20-1	TRBJ2-3	CSPSSGSLTDRQYF	TGCAGTCCAAGCAGCGGGTCGCTCACAGATAGGCAGTATTTT
.	TRBD2	TRBV29-1	TRBJ2-7	CIVPCLAGGRYEQYF	TGCATCGTCCCCTGCCTAGCGGGGGGCCGCTACGAGCAGTACTTC
.	.	TRBV5-4	TRBJ1-1	CASSLGPSGALF	TGTGCCAGTAGCTTGGGCCCGAGTGGGGCTCTCTTT
few	.	TRBV28	TRBJ2-5	CASSSPPTGKTQYF	TGTGCCAGCAGTTCCCCACCTACGGGGAAGACCCAGTACTTC
.	.	TRBV12-3/TRBV12-4	TRBJ2-5	CASSLGETQFF	TGTGCCAGCAGTTTAGGAGAGACCCAGTTCTTT
many	TRBD2	TRBV20-1	TRBJ2-1	CSATPASGINEQFF	TGCAGTGCCACCCCGGCTAGCGGGATCAATGAGCAGTTCTTC
.	.	TRBV6-5	TRBJ2-1	CVSSSRYNEQFF	TGTGTCAGTAGTTCTAGGTACAATGAGCAGTTCTTC
few	TRBD1	TRBV12-3/TRBV12-4	TRBJ1-3	CASSPQTGAGNTIYF	TGTGCCAGCAGTCCCCAAACAGGGGCCGGAAACACCATATATTTT
.	TRBD2	TRBV28	TRBJ2-7	CASISGGRYSYEQYF	TGTGCCAGCATTAGCGGGGGGCGTTACTCCTACGAGCAGTACTTC
.	TRBD1	TRBV29-1	TRBJ2-2	CSGLGTGVTREPFF	TGCAGCGGGCTTGGGACAGGGGTCACCCGGGAGCCGTTTTTT
.	.	TRBV12-3/TRBV12-4	TRBJ1-4	CASSVPMGVHEKLFF	TGTGCCAGCAGTGTCCCTATGGGAGTTCATGAAAAACTGTTTTTT
.	TRBD2	TRBV4-2	TRBJ2-7	CTSSHEGTSAYEQYF	TGTACCAGCAGCCATGAAGGGACTAGTGCCTACGAGCAGTACTTC
.	TRBD1	TRBV5-6	TRBJ1-6	CASSRLGQGSSYNSPLHF	TGTGCCAGCAGCCGCCTCGGACAGGGGAGCTCCTATAATTCACCCCTCCACTTT
.	.	TRBV29-1	TRBJ1-1	CSMAGTEAFF	TGCAGCATGGCAGGCACTGAAGCTTTCTTT
once	.	TRBV7-9	TRBJ2-7	CTSSENIEQYF	TGTACCAGCAGCGAAAACATCGAGCAGTACTTC
.	.	TRBV7-3	TRBJ2-2	CASSLRSPPGELFF	TGTGCCAGCAGCTTAAGGTCACCCCCCGGGGAGCTGTTTTTT
.	.	TRBV20-1	TRBJ1-4	CSARPRSGTTNEKLFF	TGCAGTGCTAGACCCCGTAGCGGAACAACTAATGAAAAACTGTTTTTT
.	TRBD2	TRBV10-3	TRBJ2-2	CAARQSSMTSGTGELFF	TGTGCCGCGAGACAGTCCTCGATGACTAGCGGAACCGGGGAGCTGTTTTTT
.	TRBD1	TRBV28	TRBJ1-2	CASTSLGTAYGYTF	TGTGCCAGCACCTCACTCGGGACAGCTTATGGCTACACCTTC
.	TRBD1	TRBV6-5	TRBJ1-1	CASSTLPDRGNEAFF	TGTGCCAGCAGTACACTACCGGACAGGGGCAATGAAGCTTTCTTT
few	.	TRBV6-1	TRBJ2-5	CASSEGPKETQYF	TGTGCCAGCAGTGAGGGCCCAAAAGAGACCCAGTACTTC
.	.	TRBV28	TRBJ1-5	CASSFRTRLQPQHF	TGTGCCAGCAGTTTCCGGACCCGCTTGCAGCCCCAGCATTTT
.	.	TRBV6-2/TRBV6-3	TRBJ2-1	CASESSSNYNEQFF	TGTGCCAGCGAAAGTTCTAGCAACTACAATGAGCAGTTCTTC